One and the same sample provided the 3 T cell receptor beta chains below, sequenced in a study of blood T cells in healthy people across ages. Combining a sample-barcoded 5' primer with a J-beta primer mix, a second PCR ran for 7 to 11 cycles. TCRdb re-analysed the 5' RACE reads in MiXCR, keeping a single row per CDR3 protein. The sample shows 660,000 or so distinct CDR3 sequences, 58% of them seen only once. Material for sequencing was blood. The receptors were gathered from a man between 60 and 75 years old in good health.

This clonotype has only a few counts. CDR3: CASSRGTGVETQYF. The CDR3 DNA follows: TGTGCCAGCAGTAGAGGGACAGGGGTTGAGACCCAGTACTTC. This chain links TRBV6-5 with TRBJ2-5, with 10 nucleotides matching TRBD1. In germline, CDR1 is MNHEY, CDR2 SVGAGI. The CDR3 has 14 amino acids. With V trimmed by 5 bases and J by 5 bases, 5 bases remained unmatched.

The chain has TRBV27 and TRBJ1-2; 7 nucleotides agree with TRBD1. The CDR3 loop spans 13 amino acids. Germline trimming cut 2 bases from V and 7 bases from J; bases unmatched to any gene: 4. The V gene's germline CDR1 is MNHEY and CDR2 SMNVEV (reference sequence). The CDR3: CASSLVGGGGYTF. The DNA of the CDR3 is TGTGCCAGCAGTTTAGTAGGGGGCGGTGGCTACACCTTC.

The genes are TRBV5-6 and TRBJ2-7, with D maybe TRBD1 (6 bases). Trimming pared 1 base from V and 0 bases from J, leaving 14 bases between. The CDR3 is made up of 16 amino acids. Per the germline V gene, CDR1 is SGHDT and CDR2 is YYEEEE. In DNA, the CDR3 is TGTGCCAGCAGCTTGTGGGGGCGACAAAGCTCCTACGAGCAGTACTTC. It encodes CASSLWGRQSSYEQYF.